The 31 T cell receptor beta chains listed next were all sequenced from one sample in a study of Graves' ophthalmopathy and Graves' hyperthyroidism. CDR3 regions of TCR beta were amplified from RNA transcripts. First-round RT-PCR employed HTBI primers, with a second-round multiplex PCR after it. MiXCR, run by TCRdb on the multiplex PCR reads, gives a single entry per CDR3 protein. The sample consists of some 160,000 distinct CDR3 sequences, approximately 40% of them appearing once. Sequencing was done on a sample of peripheral blood. The receptors were sampled from a young man with Graves' ophthalmopathy.

The chain couples TRBV6-2 or TRBV6-3 to TRBJ1-1; the D is unclear. Between the trimmed V and J ends, which lost 5 bases and 1 base, there was a span of 8 bases. The CDR3 has 13 residues. Germline lookup yields CDR1 MNHEY and CDR2 SVGEGT. The CDR3 spells CASSKGPNTEAFF. CDR3 bases: TGTGCCAGCAGTAAGGGCCCGAACACTGAAGCTTTCTTT.

This clonotype was observed many times. The chain has TRBV6-5 and TRBJ1-2; the D gene is possibly TRBD1 (5 bases). CDR1 and CDR2 (germline): MNHEY, SVGAGI. V was trimmed by 2 bases and J by 2 bases, leaving 6 bases between them. This CDR3 contains 13 residues. CDR3 protein: CASSYTGNYGYTF. Written as DNA, the CDR3 is TGTGCCAGCAGTTACACAGGAAACTATGGCTACACCTTC.

This clonotype was seen many times. The CDR3 region has the DNA TGTGCCAGCAGTGAGGGCGGCAGGGGGATCGGCTACACCTTC. It is translated as CASSEGGRGIGYTF. This sequence joins TRBV2 and TRBJ1-2, with 7 nucleotides matching TRBD1. The CDR3 runs 14 residues. The V gene's germline CDR1 is SNHLY and CDR2 FYNNEI. Trimming took 3 bases from V and 8 from J; bases not matched to a gene: 9.

This clonotype has a count of ten or more. The chain combines TRBV7-2 with TRBJ1-3, with D tentatively TRBD1 (6 bases). The CDR3 length is 14 residues. In germline, CDR1 is SGHTA, CDR2 FQGNSA. Trimming took 5 bases from V and 4 from J, leaving 12 bases between them. CDR3 sequence (DNA): TGTGCCAGCAGCACAAGGACAGCAGGAAACACCATATATTTT. The encoded protein is CASSTRTAGNTIYF.

This clonotype was seen only once. The chain recombines TRBV28 with TRBJ2-7; a possible D gene is TRBD1 (5 bases). The V gene's germline CDR1 is MDHEN and CDR2 SYDVKM. The CDR3 is 15 amino acids. V was trimmed by 8 bases and J by 3 bases, leaving 20 bases between them. The CDR3, as DNA: TGTGCCAGCTCTGGTCTAGTGGGGCCGCTCTACGAGCAGTACTTC. Translation: CASSGLVGPLYEQYF.

There are many counts of this clonotype. A much larger clone is a single base away; this may be a read error. V usage is TRBV7-2 and J usage is TRBJ2-5, with a possible D match to TRBD2 (5 bases). The CDR3 runs 15 residues. Trimming removed 5 bases at V and 4 bases at J, with 17 bases between. The V gene's germline CDR1 is SGHTA and CDR2 FQGNSA. The CDR3 sequence: CASSPEEGLRETQYF. CDR3 nucleotides: TGTGCCAGCAGCCCGGAGGAAGGGTTACGAGAGACCCAGTACTTC.

This clonotype was observed many times. The genes are TRBV11-2 and TRBJ2-5; no reliable D call. V lost 5 bases to trimming and J lost 4 bases, with 23 bases between them. The CDR3 covers 17 residues. Looked up from germline, CDR1 is SGHAT and CDR2 is FQNNGV. In DNA, the CDR3 is TGTGCCAGCAGCCCCACCCCCGGGCTATACCTGGGAGAGACCCAGTACTTC. Translated, it gives CASSPTPGLYLGETQYF.

The gene calls are TRBV15 and TRBJ2-7; D remains ambiguous. This CDR3 contains 13 residues. V lost 7 bases, J lost 4 bases, and 14 bases lay in between. CDR1 and CDR2 (germline): LNHNV, YYDKDF (reference sequence). CDR3: CATTSKGGYEQYF. The CDR3 nucleotides read TGTGCCACCACCAGTAAGGGCGGATACGAGCAGTACTTC.

The chain employs TRBV15 and TRBJ2-7; possibly TRBD1 or TRBD2 for D (6 bases each). From germline, CDR1 is LNHNV and CDR2 YYDKDF (reference sequence). Trimming stripped 1 base from V and 0 bases from J, with 16 bases between. The CDR3 has 17 amino acids. CDR3 bases: TGTGCCACCAGCAGAGTAGTGGGGACGGGGGCCTCCTACGAGCAGTACTTC. It is translated as CATSRVVGTGASYEQYF.

This clonotype was counted ten times or more. This rearrangement joins TRBV12-3 or TRBV12-4 to TRBJ1-2; D is unresolved. This CDR3 has 13 residues. Trimming shortened V by 5 bases and J by 8 bases, and 15 bases separated the two germline ends. CDR3 amino acids: CASSPPHPSGYTF. Written as DNA, the CDR3 is TGTGCCAGCAGTCCCCCCCACCCGTCGGGCTACACCTTC.

This clonotype was recorded many times. The rearrangement joins TRBV2 to TRBJ2-2; 16 bases agree with TRBD2. Trimming cost V 5 bases and J 9 bases; bases outside gene matches: 3. The CDR3 is 15 amino acids. In germline, CDR1 is SNHLY, CDR2 FYNNEI. The CDR3 sequence: CASSPGLAGGRELFF. The CDR3 nucleotides read TGTGCCAGCAGTCCGGGACTAGCGGGAGGGAGGGAGCTGTTTTTT.

This clonotype was seen ten or more times. The V gene is TRBV6-2 or TRBV6-3, the J gene TRBJ1-1; the match to TRBD1 covers 8 bases. The V segment lost 10 bases and the J segment 0 bases; nucleotides outside the gene matches: 10. Germline V lookup: CDR1 MNHEY, CDR2 SVGEGT. CDR3 length: 15 amino acids. The CDR3 region is CATRGQGAMNTEAFF. CDR3 DNA sequence: TGTGCCACCCGGGGGCAGGGGGCCATGAACACTGAAGCTTTCTTT.

This clonotype came up many times. The chain links TRBV24-1 to TRBJ2-7; TRBD1 might be the D (6 bases). Germline V CDR1 and CDR2: KGHDR, SFDVKD. The CDR3 totals 16 residues. V was clipped by 2 bases and J by 1 base, with 14 bases between them. DNA of the CDR3: TGTGCCACCAGTGATTCAACAGGGCCTACTTCCTACGAGCAGTACTTC. Its translation: CATSDSTGPTSYEQYF.

The J gene is TRBJ2-7, the V gene TRBV7-9; a weak D match, TRBD1 (6 bases). CDR1 and CDR2 from the germline V gene are SEHNR and FQNEAQ (reference sequence). Trimming stripped 4 bases from V and 1 base from J, with 14 bases between. This CDR3 contains 15 residues. The CDR3 loop reads CASSSTGLGSYEQYF. The CDR3 region has the DNA TGTGCCAGCAGCTCTACAGGGTTGGGGTCCTACGAGCAGTACTTC.

V is TRBV10-3 and J is TRBJ2-5, with 8 bases lining up with TRBD1. The CDR3 runs to 13 residues. The germline CDR1 and CDR2 sequences are ENHRY and SYGVKD. Germline trimming cut 8 bases from V and 2 bases from J; bases unmatched to any gene: 4. CDR3: CAIADRGQETQYF. The CDR3 DNA reads TGTGCCATCGCAGACAGGGGACAAGAGACCCAGTACTTC.

This clonotype was counted at least ten times. The rearrangement uses TRBV7-2 and TRBJ2-5; tentatively, D is TRBD1 (5 bases). Trimming cost V 2 bases and J 0 bases, with 7 bases left between them. Germline V gene lookup returns CDR1 SGHTA and CDR2 FQGNSA. There are 14 residues in the CDR3. CDR3 nucleotide sequence: TGTGCCAGCAGCTTAATGGGGCACCAAGAGACCCAGTACTTC. It translates to CASSLMGHQETQYF. The whole variable domain, filled in from reference TRBV7-2 and TRBJ2-5, reads GAGVSQSPSNKVTEKGKDVELRCDPISGHTALYWYRQSLGQGLEFLIYFQGNSAPDKSGLPSDRFSAERTGGSVSTLTIQRTQQEDSAVYLCASSLMGHQETQYFGPGTRLLVL.

This clonotype came up a few times. CDR3: CATMRTVEDTEAFF. The CDR3 DNA reads TGTGCCACCATGAGGACAGTTGAAGACACTGAAGCTTTCTTT. The gene calls are TRBV27 and TRBJ1-1, with D tentatively TRBD1 (6 bases). Trimming shortened V by 10 bases and J by 3 bases, and 18 bases separated the two germline ends. The germline gives CDR1 MNHEY, CDR2 SMNVEV (reference sequence). CDR3 length: 14 residues.

The chain carries TRBV13 and TRBJ2-2; 11 nucleotides align to TRBD2. The CDR3 loop spans 16 amino acids. Germline V CDR1 and CDR2: PRHDT, FYEKMQ (reference sequence). J gave up 9 bases and V 5 bases, and 11 bases lay outside the gene matches. Here the CDR3 reads CASSPPLAGVDRELFF. The CDR3 DNA is TGTGCCAGCAGCCCCCCACTAGCGGGAGTCGACCGGGAGCTGTTTTTT.

Written as DNA, the CDR3 is TGTGCCAGTAGCCTGTCGGCGGGTGGGGCCAACGTCCTGACTTTC. Its protein product is CASSLSAGGANVLTF. The chain employs TRBV19 and TRBJ2-6; possible D gene TRBD2, 5 bases. V was cut by 6 bases and J by 3 bases, with 12 bases left in between. The germline V gene has CDR1 LNHDA and CDR2 SQIVND (reference sequence). This CDR3 comprises 15 residues.

The CDR3 coding sequence is TGCAGTGCTAGACCCCGGGGACAGTTAAATTCACCCCTCCACTTT. Translation: CSARPRGQLNSPLHF. The genes are TRBV20-1 and TRBJ1-6; TRBD1 matches at 7 bases. This CDR3 is built from 15 residues. The trim removed 2 bases at V and 7 bases at J, leaving 8 bases unmatched. Germline lookup yields CDR1 DFQATT and CDR2 SNEGSKA (reference sequence).

This chain joins TRBV6-2 or TRBV6-3 and TRBJ2-7, with D uncertain. V gave up 6 bases and J gave up 3 bases, with 15 bases separating them. The CDR3 sequence is 14 residues long. Per germline, CDR1 MNHEY and CDR2 SVGEGT. CDR3 nucleotide sequence: TGTGCCAGCAGAATGGATCAGGTCTTCTACGAGCAGTACTTC. This encodes CASRMDQVFYEQYF.

This sequence joins TRBV20-1 and TRBJ2-5; TRBD1 aligns across 8 bases. V shed 6 bases and J 1 base; nucleotides not matched to a gene: 4. Germline assignment: CDR1 DFQATT and CDR2 SNEGSKA (reference sequence). The length of the CDR3 is 13 residues. The CDR3 region has the DNA TGCAGTGCCCTCGGACAGGGCCAAGAGACCCAGTACTTC. As protein: CSALGQGQETQYF.

The table lists this clonotype with many counts. The chain employs TRBV6-1 and TRBJ2-4; D possibly corresponds to TRBD1 (6 bases). The CDR3 has 15 amino acids. Germline assignment: CDR1 MNHNS and CDR2 SASEGT. The V gene lost 6 bases and the J gene lost 3 bases, with 15 bases spanning the gap. The CDR3 sequence: CASSNRDGGKNIQYF. For the CDR3, the DNA is TGTGCCAGCAGCAACAGGGATGGGGGCAAAAACATTCAGTACTTC.

This clonotype has only one observation. The V and J genes are TRBV19 and TRBJ1-1, with a weak D call TRBD1 (5 bases). Per the germline V gene, CDR1 is LNHDA and CDR2 is SQIVND (reference sequence). V was trimmed by 5 bases and J by 5 bases, leaving 15 bases between them. This CDR3 comprises 14 residues. The CDR3 bases are TGTGCCAGTAGTTCAGACGGGGGACGTACTGAAGCTTTCTTT. It is translated as CASSSDGGRTEAFF.

This clonotype appeared many times. In DNA, the CDR3 is TGTGCCAGCAGCTTCGAACTAGCGGGTGACGGGGAGACCCAGTACTTC. Translating it yields CASSFELAGDGETQYF. The chain is built from TRBV5-5 and TRBJ2-5; 9 nucleotides match TRBD2. Germline-derived CDR1 and CDR2 are SGHKS and YYEKEE (reference sequence). This CDR3 is built from 16 residues. V gave up 2 bases and J gave up 5 bases; unmatched junction bases: 10.

The genes are TRBV6-1 and TRBJ1-2, with D perhaps TRBD1 (5 bases). The V gene's germline CDR1 is MNHNS and CDR2 SASEGT. The CDR3 runs 11 residues. With 3 bases removed from V and 10 bases from J, the gap between germline ends came to 9 bases. The CDR3, as DNA: TGTGCCAGCAGTGATTCAGGGAACTACACCTTC. Residues: CASSDSGNYTF.

Ten or more counts support this clonotype. In nucleotides, the CDR3 is TGCGCCAGTTCGGACATCCAAGAGACCCAGTACTTC. Amino acids: CASSDIQETQYF. The gene calls are TRBV4-1 and TRBJ2-5, with a possible D match to TRBD1 (5 bases). The V and J ends lost 9 bases and 1 base respectively, with 9 bases between them. Germline values: CDR1 MGHRA, CDR2 YSYEKL. The CDR3 covers 12 residues.

This chain links TRBV19 with TRBJ1-1, with no clear D. CDR1 LNHDA and CDR2 SQIVND come from the germline V gene (reference sequence). The CDR3 sequence is 15 residues long. V lost 5 bases, J lost 1 base, and 14 bases lay in between. The CDR3 nucleotides read TGTGCCAGTAGTCCACCCCAAATCCAGAACACTGAAGCTTTCTTT. Residues: CASSPPQIQNTEAFF.

The chain links TRBV28 to TRBJ2-7; no clear D. The V end lost 6 bases, the J end lost 3 bases, and 15 bases lay between the germline ends. The length of the CDR3 is 14 residues. In germline, CDR1 is MDHEN, CDR2 SYDVKM. The chain's CDR3 is CASSPIRVLYEQYF. The CDR3 bases are TGTGCCAGCAGCCCAATAAGGGTCCTCTACGAGCAGTACTTC.

There are a few counts of this clonotype. The J gene is TRBJ2-5, the V gene TRBV15; D remains unclear. Per germline, CDR1 LNHNV and CDR2 YYDKDF (reference sequence). This CDR3 contains 12 residues. V was trimmed by 1 base and J by 5 bases, leaving 5 bases between them. As DNA, the CDR3 is TGTGCCACCAGCAGAGGCGAGGAGACCCAGTACTTC. As protein: CATSRGEETQYF.

Ten or more counts support this clonotype. CDR3: CASTTYRGQGSTGELFF. The CDR3 DNA is TGTGCCAGCACCACTTATCGTGGACAGGGAAGCACCGGGGAGCTGTTTTTT. This chain uses TRBV12-3 or TRBV12-4 with TRBJ2-2, with TRBD1 matching 8 bases. The CDR3 runs 17 residues. With V trimmed by 7 bases and J by 4 bases, 14 bases remained unmatched.